One sample yielded the 16 T cell receptor beta chains listed below, sequenced in a study of T cells in tuberculosis. Sequenced by immunoSEQ multiplex PCR; TCRdb stores in-frame clones only, minus some. Of 30,000 to 40,000 clones listed, roughly 97% were seen once; the top ten hold 6.2%. Material for sequencing was PBMCs. The source of these receptors is a donor aged 10-29 years with latent tuberculosis or without tuberculosis infection.

The J gene is TRBJ1-2, the V gene TRBV5-1; 9 bases are a match to TRBD1. CDR3 length: 15 residues. The ends lost 0 bases at V and 4 bases at J; junction bases unmatched: 4. Germline CDR1 SGHRS, CDR2 YFSETQ. The CDR3 region has the DNA TGCGCCAGCAGCTTGGCCCGACAGGGGGGCTATGGCTACACCTTC. As protein: CASSLARQGGYGYTF.

The J gene is TRBJ2-2, the V gene TRBV6-5; TRBD1 might be the D (7 bases). Germline values: CDR1 MNHEY, CDR2 SVGAGI. V lost 2 bases, J lost 4 bases, and 11 bases lay in between. CDR3 size: 15 residues. This chain's CDR3 is CASSYRQGGTGELFF. The CDR3 nucleotides read TGTGCCAGCAGTTACAGGCAGGGGGGCACCGGGGAGCTGTTTTTT.

The chain employs TRBV5-1 and TRBJ1-1; unclear D gene. Trimming stripped 0 bases from V and 4 bases from J, with 10 bases between. CDR3 length equals 14 residues. Germline V gene sequence: CDR1 SGHRS, CDR2 YFSETQ. Here the CDR3 DNA reads TGCGCCAGCAGCTTGGCAAAAGGGAGCACTGAAGCTTTCTTT. Translating it yields CASSLAKGSTEAFF.

This chain links TRBV2 with TRBJ2-1; TRBD1 agrees at 8 bases. V trimming: 6 bases; J trimming: 0 bases; junction bases outside the gene matches: 7. Looked up from germline, CDR1 is SNHLY and CDR2 is FYNNEI. CDR3 length: 16 amino acids. CDR3 DNA sequence: TGTGCCAGCAGGGGAAACAGGGGGAGCTCCTACAATGAGCAGTTCTTC. Residues: CASRGNRGSSYNEQFF.

J is TRBJ2-1 and V is TRBV9; 13 positions match TRBD2. This CDR3 is built from 16 residues. The V gene end was trimmed by 4 bases and the J gene end by 8 bases; junction bases not matched to a gene: 9. Germline CDR1 and CDR2: SGDLS and YYNGEE. Here the CDR3 DNA reads TGTGCCAGCAGCCCTAGGACTAGCGGGGGACGGGATGAGCAGTTCTTC. Its protein is CASSPRTSGGRDEQFF.

This chain uses TRBV2 with TRBJ2-3; tentative D call: TRBD2 (5 bases). The CDR3 runs 14 residues. In germline, CDR1 is SNHLY, CDR2 FYNNEI. Between the trimmed V and J ends, which lost 5 bases and 3 bases, there was a span of 12 bases. The DNA of the CDR3 is TGTGCCAGCAGTCGTCAGGACTGGACAGATACGCAGTATTTT. It encodes CASSRQDWTDTQYF.

This chain uses TRBV9 with TRBJ1-1; D uncertain. Germline V gene lookup returns CDR1 SGDLS and CDR2 YYNGEE. Trimming shortened V by 0 bases and J by 4 bases, and 13 bases separated the two germline ends. The CDR3 extends over 15 amino acids. Here the CDR3 reads CASSVGGSLSTEAFF. The CDR3, as DNA: TGTGCCAGCAGCGTAGGAGGGTCCCTTTCCACTGAAGCTTTCTTT.

By proportion, this clone is medium-sized. CDR3 in DNA: TGCGCCAGCAGCCTGGGACTAGCGGGTTTCTACGAGCAGTACTTC. This translates into CASSLGLAGFYEQYF. The chain uses TRBV5-1 and TRBJ2-7; TRBD2 aligns across 12 bases. The CDR3 loop spans 15 amino acids. The germline V gene has CDR1 SGHRS and CDR2 YFSETQ. V trimming: 4 bases; J trimming: 3 bases; junction bases outside the gene matches: 5.

This chain connects TRBV6-6 to TRBJ1-2, with D perhaps matching TRBD1 (6 bases). CDR1 is MNHNY, CDR2 SVGAGI, per germline (reference sequence). This CDR3 is 14 amino acids long. The germline V and J ends were trimmed by 4 bases and 1 base, with 10 bases remaining between them. Here the CDR3 reads CASSLTQGNYGYTF. The CDR3 DNA sequence: TGTGCCAGCAGTTTGACACAGGGTAACTATGGCTACACCTTC.

The gene calls are TRBV10-3 and TRBJ2-3; D is unresolved. This CDR3 has 14 residues. Germline CDR1 and CDR2: ENHRY and SYGVKD. Between the trimmed V and J ends, which lost 3 bases and 0 bases, there was a span of 7 bases. Here the CDR3 reads CAISDVHSTDTQYF. The CDR3 DNA sequence: TGTGCCATCAGTGACGTACATAGCACAGATACGCAGTATTTT.

The chain joins TRBV11-2 to TRBJ2-7, with D tentatively TRBD1 (6 bases). Between the trimmed V and J ends, which lost 4 bases and 2 bases, there was a span of 9 bases. The CDR3 length is 13 residues. CDR1 is SGHAT and CDR2 is FQNNGV in the germline V gene. In DNA form, the CDR3 reads TGTGCCAGCAGCTCCGGGACACCCTACGAGCAGTACTTC. It translates to CASSSGTPYEQYF.

The J gene is TRBJ1-4, the V gene TRBV25-1; D not certain. The CDR3 has 14 residues. Germline-derived CDR1 and CDR2 are MGHDK and SYGVNS. V was pared by 3 bases and J by 7 bases, with 12 bases between. DNA for the CDR3: TGTGCCAGCAGTGAGGGTAGGGAGGGTGAAAAACTGTTTTTT. This codes for CASSEGREGEKLFF.

The CDR3 loop reads CASSQGQGTTDTQYF. The CDR3 DNA sequence: TGTGCCAGCAGTCAAGGACAGGGGACCACAGATACGCAGTATTTT. The genes are TRBV27 and TRBJ2-3, with TRBD1 identical over 9 bases. V trimming: 5 bases; J trimming: 2 bases; junction bases outside the gene matches: 5. CDR1 MNHEY and CDR2 SMNVEV come from the germline V gene (reference sequence). The length of the CDR3 is 15 residues.

The chain has TRBV19 and TRBJ2-1, with D unresolved. Germline CDR1 is LNHDA and CDR2 is SQIVND (reference sequence). V was cut by 3 bases and J by 1 base, with 10 bases left in between. The CDR3 extends over 15 amino acids. The CDR3 nucleotides are TGTGCCAGTAGTATCGGGTCGAATTCCTACAATGAGCAGTTCTTC. Translated: CASSIGSNSYNEQFF.

The chain has TRBV5-1 and TRBJ2-3, with a tentative D call TRBD2 (5 bases). Germline values: CDR1 SGHRS, CDR2 YFSETQ. The CDR3 is 15 residues long. V was shortened by 5 bases and J by 5 bases, with 18 bases between the two germline ends. CDR3 loop: CASRTGRESLDTQYF. The CDR3 DNA follows: TGCGCCAGCAGGACGGGCCGGGAATCATTAGATACGCAGTATTTT.

The genes are TRBV25-1 and TRBJ2-7, with 11 bases that match TRBD1. Trimming cost V 6 bases and J 5 bases; bases outside gene matches: 9. Germline loops: CDR1 MGHDK, CDR2 SYGVNS. The CDR3 covers 15 residues. DNA for the CDR3: TGTGCCAGCAGCCCCGGGACAGGGGGTTGGCACGAGCAGTACTTC. Translating it yields CASSPGTGGWHEQYF.